These 20 T cell receptor beta chains originate from one sample sequenced in a study of blood T cells in healthy people across ages. The second PCR ran about 6 to 12 cycles with a sample-barcoded 5' primer and J-beta primers. TCRdb redid the calling of the 5' RACE reads with MiXCR, one entry per CDR3 protein. Of 1.5 million to 2 million distinct CDR3 sequences listed, around 48% were seen once; the top ten hold approximately 2.1%. The material sequenced was blood. The receptors come from a woman aged 40 to 50 in good health.

Concerning this clonotype: A junction end diverges from the germline sequence, so it may reflect a read error. The chain is built from TRBV7-2 and TRBJ2-3; TRBD2 aligns across 11 bases. The CDR3 is made up of 16 amino acids. Germline CDR1 is SGHTA and CDR2 is FQGNSA. CDR3 sequence: CAGSLASGGTGNTQYF. In DNA, the CDR3 is TGTGCCGGCAGCTTGGCTAGCGGGGGGACCGGGAATACGCAGTATTTT. Complete variable domain (other parts from reference TRBV7-2 and TRBJ2-3): GAGVSQSPSNKVTEKGKDVELRCDPISGHTALYWYRQSLGQGLEFLIYFQGNSAPDKSGLPSDRFSAERTGGSVSTLTIQRTQQEDSAVYLCAGSLASGGTGNTQYFGPGTRLTVL.

This rearrangement joins TRBV6-1 to TRBJ2-4; weak D call: TRBD2 (5 bases). The CDR3 covers 18 residues. Germline values: CDR1 MNHNS, CDR2 SASEGT. The ends were cut back, 6 bases at V and 0 bases at J, with 21 bases in the middle. CDR3: CASSVGVGKELAKNIQYF. The CDR3 nucleotides read TGTGCCAGCAGCGTCGGGGTTGGGAAAGAGCTAGCCAAAAACATTCAGTACTTC.

This sequence joins TRBV7-9 and TRBJ2-5; 7 bases match TRBD1. The DNA end lines up better with TRBJ2-7; the J call may be wrong. Looked up from germline, CDR1 is SEHNR and CDR2 is FQNEAQ (reference sequence). The CDR3 runs 12 residues. The CDR3 DNA sequence: TGTGCCAGCAGCGACAGGGACCACGAGCAGTACTTC. This codes for CASSDRDHEQYF.

This chain joins TRBV20-1 and TRBJ2-1; possible D gene TRBD2, 6 bases. Germline values: CDR1 DFQATT, CDR2 SNEGSKA (reference sequence). Trimming took off 5 bases at V and 0 bases at J, with 11 bases between the two ends. The CDR3 is made up of 14 amino acids. CDR3 DNA: TGCAGTGCTGGGGACGGGAGCTCCTACAATGAGCAGTTCTTC. Protein: CSAGDGSSYNEQFF.

This clonotype has only a few counts. The V and J genes are TRBV9 and TRBJ2-3; no clear D. The CDR3 has 16 amino acids. The V end lost 1 base, the J end lost 0 bases, and 12 bases lay between the germline ends. Germline CDR1 SGDLS, CDR2 YYNGEE. The DNA for the CDR3 is TGTGCCAGCAGCGTATTAGGGCAGTATAGCACAGATACGCAGTATTTT. The encoded protein is CASSVLGQYSTDTQYF.

The chain couples TRBV28 to TRBJ2-4; unclear D gene. The end of the DNA is better explained by TRBJ2-7, so the J call may be wrong. CDR3 size: 11 residues. Germline V gene lookup returns CDR1 MDHEN and CDR2 SYDVKM. CDR3 amino acids: CASSPNAEQYF. CDR3 coding DNA: TGTGCCAGCAGTCCTAACGCCGAGCAGTACTTC.

To note about this clonotype: Mismatch with germline at one junction end may stem from a read error. The chain couples TRBV7-2 to TRBJ2-4; a possible D gene is TRBD1 (6 bases). From germline, CDR1 is SGHTA and CDR2 FQGNSA. CDR3 length: 15 residues. The CDR3 region is CASSLGAVAKNIQYF. CDR3 bases: TGCGCCAGCAGCTTGGGGGCTGTAGCCAAAAACATTCAGTACTTC.

This rearrangement joins TRBV7-9 to TRBJ2-3; possible D gene TRBD1, 6 bases. The CDR3 length is 11 residues. Germline loops: CDR1 SEHNR, CDR2 FQNEAQ (reference sequence). The CDR3 here is CSAGEEDTQYF. CDR3 DNA sequence: TGTTCTGCAGGGGAAGAAGATACGCAGTATTTT.

The chain is built from TRBV28 and TRBJ1-5; no clear D gene. The ends were cut back, 1 base at V and 4 bases at J, with 11 bases in the middle. The germline V gene encodes CDR1 MDHEN and CDR2 SYDVKM. The CDR3 is made up of 15 amino acids. In nucleotides, the CDR3 is TGTGCCAGCAGTTTATCCGGATGGGAAAATCAGCCCCAGCATTTT. Protein product: CASSLSGWENQPQHF.

The genes are TRBV6-2 or TRBV6-3 and TRBJ2-4, with 10 bases aligning to TRBD1. The CDR3 length is 18 residues. The V gene end was trimmed by 0 bases and the J gene end by 6 bases; junction bases not matched to a gene: 11. The germline V gene encodes CDR1 MNHEY and CDR2 SVGEGT. CDR3 protein: CASSYSRDRGPSRNIQYF. CDR3 DNA: TGTGCCAGCAGTTACTCGAGGGACAGGGGCCCCTCAAGAAACATTCAGTACTTC.

This clonotype was picked up a small number of times. This rearrangement joins TRBV5-5 to TRBJ2-5; D possibly corresponds to TRBD2 (7 bases). The ends were cut back, 7 bases at V and 7 bases at J, with 14 bases in the middle. Germline V gene data show CDR1 as SGHKS and CDR2 as YYEKEE (reference sequence). This CDR3 has 12 amino acids. CDR3 residues: CASAEGEGTQYF. CDR3 DNA sequence: TGTGCCAGCGCGGAGGGGGAGGGGACCCAGTACTTC.

CDR3 amino acids: CASNPGLAGAASTDTQYF. CDR3 sequence (DNA): TGTGCCAGTAATCCTGGACTAGCGGGGGCAGCTAGCACAGATACGCAGTATTTT. The chain uses TRBV28 and TRBJ2-3, with 13 positions matching TRBD2. The CDR3 length is 18 residues. The J segment lost 0 bases and the V segment lost 9 bases, leaving 12 bases of the junction unmatched. Germline values: CDR1 MDHEN, CDR2 SYDVKM. Looking up the rest from reference TRBV28 and TRBJ2-3 gives the full variable domain: DVKVTQSSRYLVKRTGEKVFLECVQDMDHENMFWYRQDPGLGLRLIYFSYDVKMKEKGDIPEGYSVSREKKERFSLILESASTNQTSMYLCASNPGLAGAASTDTQYFGPGTRLTVL.

The chain couples TRBV7-2 to TRBJ1-4; 7 nucleotides line up with TRBD1. The germline CDR1 and CDR2 sequences are SGHTA and FQGNSA. The length of the CDR3 is 14 residues. V lost 3 bases and J lost 7; bases outside the gene matches: 5. As DNA, the CDR3 is TGTGCCAGCAGCTTCGGACAGGTTTCTGAAAAACTGTTTTTT. Protein product: CASSFGQVSEKLFF.

This clonotype was observed a handful of times. The chain has TRBV14 and TRBJ2-5; TRBD2 might be the D (5 bases). The CDR3 runs to 16 residues. The V end lost 3 bases, the J end lost 5 bases, and 19 bases lay between the germline ends. Per germline, CDR1 SGHDN and CDR2 FVKESK. The CDR3 region has the DNA TGTGCCAGCAGCCACCGCCCTCGGGAACCGCCGGAGACCCAGTACTTC. The encoded protein is CASSHRPREPPETQYF.

The rearrangement uses TRBV10-3 and TRBJ2-7; D is uncertain. The CDR3 runs to 15 residues. Trimming shortened V by 6 bases and J by 5 bases, and 20 bases separated the two germline ends. Germline V gives CDR1 ENHRY, CDR2 SYGVKD. The CDR3, as DNA: TGTGCCATCAGATCCGACGCCAGGCGATTCGACGAGCAGTACTTC. It is translated as CAIRSDARRFDEQYF.

This clonotype occurred a few times. The V call is TRBV5-1, the J call TRBJ2-1, with a possible D match to TRBD1 (6 bases). V dropped 5 bases and J dropped 8 bases, with 17 bases sitting between them. CDR1 and CDR2 from the germline V gene are SGHRS and YFSETQ. This CDR3 region has 14 residues. DNA of the CDR3: TGCGCCAGCAGTAGGGGGACACTCACGGATGAGCAGTTCTTC. This codes for CASSRGTLTDEQFF.

The CDR3 DNA reads TGTGCCAGCAGGGGGGGGGGGGGACCCTCCCCTAAGGAGCAGTACTTC. Residues: CASRGGGGPSPKEQYF. The rearrangement links TRBV12-3 or TRBV12-4 to TRBJ2-7; 7 bases are a match to TRBD2. The CDR3 spans 16 residues. V shed 6 bases, J shed 7 bases, and the junction held 18 bases outside the gene matches.

This clonotype occurred a few times. The chain joins TRBV7-2 to TRBJ2-5; D not resolved. Trimming left V 5 bases short and J 5 bases short, with 15 bases between. CDR1 and CDR2 (germline): SGHTA, FQGNSA. This CDR3 region has 14 residues. CDR3 nucleotide sequence: TGTGCCAGCAGCACACGCAGAAGTGGGGAGACCCAGTACTTC. This gives the protein CASSTRRSGETQYF.

The chain links TRBV4-1 to TRBJ2-3, with TRBD2 identical over 9 bases. In germline, CDR1 is MGHRA, CDR2 YSYEKL. V shed 6 bases and J 5 bases; nucleotides not matched to a gene: 12. This CDR3 is built from 16 residues. CDR3 DNA: TGCGCCAGCAGGCCCGGTACTAGCGGGTATGGAGATACGCAGTATTTT. Its translation is CASRPGTSGYGDTQYF.

This clonotype was counted a few times. The chain has TRBV28 and TRBJ2-1, with D perhaps TRBD2 (6 bases). The CDR3 is 16 residues long. The V gene's germline CDR1 is MDHEN and CDR2 SYDVKM. The V end lost 6 bases, the J end lost 0 bases, and 15 bases lay between the germline ends. The CDR3 spells CASSPAGRRSYNEQFF. CDR3 bases: TGTGCCAGCAGCCCGGCGGGGAGACGCTCCTACAATGAGCAGTTCTTC.